These 5 T cell receptor beta chains came from one sample sequenced in a study of T cells in Graves' hyperthyroidism and ophthalmopathy (dated by TCRdb to the late 2010s). Library preparation used multiplex PCR. The listed sequencing device is Illumina HiSeq 2000. The TCR beta CDR3 regions were amplified from the RNA transcripts. The first round of RT-PCR for the TCR CDR3 was performed with the HTBI primer set and the Qiagen OneStep RT-PCR kit. TCRdb trimmed public reads at Q25 via fastp, called clones via MiXCR and kept in-frame beta chains. Rows with a matching CDR3 protein are joined into one entry that keeps the most common DNA and genes. In this sample the table shows 350,000 to 450,000 distinct CDR3 sequences, about 18% of which occur a single time. The ten biggest clones cover 34% of the sample. Sequenced sample: blood. The receptors derive from a woman aged 25 to 39 with Graves' hyperthyroidism that later progressed to Graves' ophthalmopathy.

The chain combines TRBV25-1 with TRBJ2-7; TRBD2 might be the D (6 bases). The germline V gene encodes CDR1 MGHDK and CDR2 SYGVNS. Trimming stripped 0 bases from V and 2 bases from J, with 17 bases between. CDR3 length equals 17 residues. CDR3 bases: TGTGCCAGCAGTGAATATACCGAGGGACTGGCCCCCTACGAGCAGTACTTC. It is translated as CASSEYTEGLAPYEQYF.

This clonotype was counted ten times or more. J is TRBJ2-5 and V is TRBV7-9; weak D call: TRBD1 (5 bases). Germline assignment: CDR1 SEHNR and CDR2 FQNEAQ (reference sequence). V was pared by 3 bases and J by 0 bases, with 14 bases between. The CDR3 runs 16 residues. This CDR3 is CASSFKPARDQETQYF. The CDR3 region has the DNA TGTGCCAGCAGCTTTAAACCGGCCAGGGACCAAGAGACCCAGTACTTC. The entire variable domain, with the rest obtained from reference TRBV7-9 and TRBJ2-5, is as follows: DTGVSQNPRHKITKRGQNVTFRCDPISEHNRLYWYRQTLGQGPEFLTYFQNEAQLEKSRLLSDRFSAERPKGSFSTLEIQRTEQGDSAMYLCASSFKPARDQETQYFGPGTRLLVL.

Only a few counts were recorded for this clonotype. The chain has TRBV5-1 and TRBJ2-1; D unresolved. V lost 3 bases and J 4 bases, leaving 11 bases between the germline ends. The CDR3 has 14 amino acids. Germline values: CDR1 SGHRS, CDR2 YFSETQ. CDR3 coding DNA: TGCGCCAGCAGCTATGACCCAGCTTACAATGAGCAGTTCTTC. This encodes CASSYDPAYNEQFF.

V is TRBV11-2 and J is TRBJ2-3; TRBD2 aligns across 11 bases. CDR3 length: 15 amino acids. V shed 5 bases and J 0 bases; nucleotides not matched to a gene: 1. The germline CDR1 and CDR2 sequences are SGHAT and FQNNGV. CDR3 in DNA: TGTGCCAGCAGCACTAGCGGGAGAAGCACAGATACGCAGTATTTT. This codes for CASSTSGRSTDTQYF.

This clonotype was detected ten times or more. This rearrangement joins TRBV29-1 to TRBJ1-2; 7 bases are a match to TRBD1. The germline V gene encodes CDR1 SQVTM and CDR2 ANQGSEA. Losses at the gene ends were 0 bases for V and 6 bases for J; bases not matched to a gene: 7. The CDR3 extends over 14 amino acids. Written as DNA, the CDR3 is TGCAGCGTTGAAGATAGTAGGACAGGACATGGCTACACCTTC. Protein product: CSVEDSRTGHGYTF.